The clone carrying this T cell receptor beta chain was seen just once. RNA, at about 0.5 to 1 ug, was reverse transcribed with random hexamers. Each CDR3 protein is one row after TCRdb ran MiXCR on the immunoSEQ multiplex PCR reads. The profile shows 95,000 to 150,000 distinct CDR3 sequences, roughly 94% of them singletons. This record comes from a study of CD8 T cells in Susac syndrome. The CDR3 is 15 amino acids. V lost 5 bases and J lost 0; bases outside the gene matches: 7. Per the germline V gene, CDR1 is PRHDT and CDR2 is FYEKMQ (reference sequence). This chain joins TRBV13 and TRBJ2-7, with 7 bases matching TRBD2. Sequencing was done on a sample of CD8+ T cells from PBMCs. This clonotype was obtained from a human donor with Susac syndrome. This CDR3 reads CASSASGAYSYEQYF. The CDR3 region has the DNA TGTGCCAGCAGCGCCAGCGGGGCATACTCCTACGAGCAGTACTTC.